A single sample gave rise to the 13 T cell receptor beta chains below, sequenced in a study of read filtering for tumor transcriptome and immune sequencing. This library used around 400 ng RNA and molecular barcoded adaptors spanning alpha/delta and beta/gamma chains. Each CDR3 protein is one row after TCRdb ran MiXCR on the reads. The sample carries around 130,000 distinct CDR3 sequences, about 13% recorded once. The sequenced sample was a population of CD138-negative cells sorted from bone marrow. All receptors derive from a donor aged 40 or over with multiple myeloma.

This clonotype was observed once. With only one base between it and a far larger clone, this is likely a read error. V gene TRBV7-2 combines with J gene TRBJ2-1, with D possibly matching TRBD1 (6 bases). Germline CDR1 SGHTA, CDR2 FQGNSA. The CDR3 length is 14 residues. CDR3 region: CASSLGASYNEQIF. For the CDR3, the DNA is TGTGCCAGCAGCCTGGGGGCATCCTACAATGAGCAGATCTTC.

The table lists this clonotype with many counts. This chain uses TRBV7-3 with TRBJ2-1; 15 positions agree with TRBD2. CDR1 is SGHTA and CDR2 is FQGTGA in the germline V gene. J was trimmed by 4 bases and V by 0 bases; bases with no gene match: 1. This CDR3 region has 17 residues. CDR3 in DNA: TGTGCCAGCAGCTTAACGGGGACTAGCGGGAGGTACAATGAGCAGTTCTTC. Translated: CASSLTGTSGRYNEQFF. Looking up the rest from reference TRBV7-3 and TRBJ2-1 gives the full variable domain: GAGVSQTPSNKVTEKGKYVELRCDPISGHTALYWYRQSLGQGPEFLIYFQGTGAADDSGLPNDRFFAVRPEGSVSTLKIQRTERGDSAVYLCASSLTGTSGRYNEQFFGPGTRLTVL.

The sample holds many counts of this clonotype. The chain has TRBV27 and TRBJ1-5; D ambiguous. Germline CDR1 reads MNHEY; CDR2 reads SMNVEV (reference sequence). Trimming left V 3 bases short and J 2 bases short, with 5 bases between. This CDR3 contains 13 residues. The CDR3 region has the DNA TGTGCCAGCAGTTTTTCGGGCAATCAGCCCCAGCATTTT. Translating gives CASSFSGNQPQHF.

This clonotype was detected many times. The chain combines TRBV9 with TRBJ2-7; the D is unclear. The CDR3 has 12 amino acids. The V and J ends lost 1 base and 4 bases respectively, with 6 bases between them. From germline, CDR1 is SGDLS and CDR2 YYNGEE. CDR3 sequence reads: CASSVRDYEQYF. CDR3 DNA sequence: TGTGCCAGCAGCGTAAGGGATTACGAGCAGTACTTC.

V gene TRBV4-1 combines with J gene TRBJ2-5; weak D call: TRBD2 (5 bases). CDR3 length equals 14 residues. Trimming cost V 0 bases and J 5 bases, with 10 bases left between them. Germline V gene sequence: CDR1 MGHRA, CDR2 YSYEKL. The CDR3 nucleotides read TGCGCCAGCAGCCAAGATTCGGGGTCGGAGACCCAGTACTTC. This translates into CASSQDSGSETQYF.

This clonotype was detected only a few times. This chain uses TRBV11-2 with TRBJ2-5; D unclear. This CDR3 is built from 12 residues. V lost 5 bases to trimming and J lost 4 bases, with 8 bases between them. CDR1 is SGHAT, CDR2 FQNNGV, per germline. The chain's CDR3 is CASSGPTETQYF. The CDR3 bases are TGTGCCAGCAGCGGACCCACAGAGACCCAGTACTTC.

This CDR3 is CASSSTSETQYF. CDR3 coding DNA: TGTGCCAGCAGCTCCACTAGCGAGACCCAGTACTTC. The V and J genes are TRBV11-2 and TRBJ2-5; D might be TRBD2 (6 bases). The CDR3 has 12 amino acids. Germline loops: CDR1 SGHAT, CDR2 FQNNGV. V gave up 4 bases and J gave up 5 bases, with 8 bases separating them.

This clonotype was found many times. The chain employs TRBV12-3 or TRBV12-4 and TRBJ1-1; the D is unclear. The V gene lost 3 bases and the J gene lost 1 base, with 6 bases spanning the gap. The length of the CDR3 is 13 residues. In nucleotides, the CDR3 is TGTGCCAGCAGTTTTACAGCGAACACTGAAGCTTTCTTT. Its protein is CASSFTANTEAFF.

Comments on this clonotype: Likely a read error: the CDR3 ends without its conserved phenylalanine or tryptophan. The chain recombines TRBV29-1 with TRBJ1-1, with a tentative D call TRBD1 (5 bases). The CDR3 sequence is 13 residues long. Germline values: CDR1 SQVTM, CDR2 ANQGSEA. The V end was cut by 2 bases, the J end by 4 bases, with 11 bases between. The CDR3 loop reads CSVESSGVTEAFL. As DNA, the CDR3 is TGCAGCGTTGAAAGCTCGGGGGTCACTGAAGCTTTCCTT.

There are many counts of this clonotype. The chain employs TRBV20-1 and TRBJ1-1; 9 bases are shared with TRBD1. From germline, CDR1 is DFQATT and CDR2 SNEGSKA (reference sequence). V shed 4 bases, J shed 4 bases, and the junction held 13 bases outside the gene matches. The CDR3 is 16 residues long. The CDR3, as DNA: TGCAGTGCTATTAAAACCGGACAGGGGCTGGGCACTGAAGCTTTCTTT. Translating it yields CSAIKTGQGLGTEAFF.

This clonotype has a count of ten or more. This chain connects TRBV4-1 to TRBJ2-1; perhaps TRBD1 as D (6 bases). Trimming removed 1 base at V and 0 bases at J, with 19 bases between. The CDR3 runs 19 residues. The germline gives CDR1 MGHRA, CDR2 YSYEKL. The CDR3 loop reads CASSQVPLWDTLSYNEQFF. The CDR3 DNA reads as TGCGCCAGCAGCCAAGTCCCCCTCTGGGACACCCTCTCCTACAATGAGCAGTTCTTC.

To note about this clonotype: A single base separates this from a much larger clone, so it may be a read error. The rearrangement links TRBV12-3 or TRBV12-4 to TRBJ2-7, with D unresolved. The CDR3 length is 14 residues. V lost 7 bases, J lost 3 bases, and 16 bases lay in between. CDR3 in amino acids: CASTPDLDLYEQYF. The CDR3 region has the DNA TGTGCCAGCACTCCCGACTTGGACCTCTACGAGCAGTACTTC.

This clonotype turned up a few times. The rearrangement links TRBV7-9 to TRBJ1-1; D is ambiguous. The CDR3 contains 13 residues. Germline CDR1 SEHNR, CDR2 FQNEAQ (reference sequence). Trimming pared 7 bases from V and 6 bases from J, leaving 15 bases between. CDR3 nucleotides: TGTGCCAGCAAATACGGCGGCAGCGCTGAAGCTTTCTTT. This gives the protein CASKYGGSAEAFF. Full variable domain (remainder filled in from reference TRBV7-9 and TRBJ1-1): DTGVSQNPRHKITKRGQNVTFRCDPISEHNRLYWYRQTLGQGPEFLTYFQNEAQLEKSRLLSDRFSAERPKGSFSTLEIQRTEQGDSAMYLCASKYGGSAEAFFGQGTRLTVV.